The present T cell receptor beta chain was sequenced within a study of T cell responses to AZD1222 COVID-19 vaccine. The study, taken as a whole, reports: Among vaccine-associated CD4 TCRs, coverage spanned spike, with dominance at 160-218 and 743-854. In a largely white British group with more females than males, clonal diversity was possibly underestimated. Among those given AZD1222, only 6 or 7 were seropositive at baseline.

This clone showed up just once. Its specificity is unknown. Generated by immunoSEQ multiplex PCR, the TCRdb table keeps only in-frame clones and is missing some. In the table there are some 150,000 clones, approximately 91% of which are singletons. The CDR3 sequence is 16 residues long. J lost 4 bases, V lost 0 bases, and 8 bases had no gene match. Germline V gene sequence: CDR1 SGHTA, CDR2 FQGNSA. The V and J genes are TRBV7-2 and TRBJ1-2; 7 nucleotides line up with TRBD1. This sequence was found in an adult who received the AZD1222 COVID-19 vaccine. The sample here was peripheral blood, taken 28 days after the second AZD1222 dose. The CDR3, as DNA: TGTGCCAGCAGCTTAGCTCCTGGGGGACAGAGCTATGGCTACACCTTC. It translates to CASSLAPGGQSYGYTF.